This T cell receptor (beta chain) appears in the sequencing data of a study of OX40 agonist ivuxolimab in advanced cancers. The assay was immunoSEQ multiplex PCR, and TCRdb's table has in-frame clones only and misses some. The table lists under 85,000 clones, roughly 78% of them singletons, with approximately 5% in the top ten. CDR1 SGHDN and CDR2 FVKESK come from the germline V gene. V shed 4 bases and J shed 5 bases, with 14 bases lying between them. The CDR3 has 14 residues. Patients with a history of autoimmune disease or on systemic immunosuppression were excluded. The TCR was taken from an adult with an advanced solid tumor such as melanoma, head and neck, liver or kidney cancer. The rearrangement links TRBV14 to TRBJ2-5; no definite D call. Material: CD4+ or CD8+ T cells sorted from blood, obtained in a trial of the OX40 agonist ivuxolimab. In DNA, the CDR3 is TGTGCCAGCAGCCGTAATAGGAACGCGGAGACCCAGTACTTC. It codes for CASSRNRNAETQYF.